These T cell receptor beta chains were read from a single sample in a study of cytomegalovirus exposure and HLA in healthy donors. Profiled with immunoSEQ multiplex PCR; TCRdb holds only in-frame clones, not every one. This table holds roughly 180,000 clones, 78% found once. The sample taken for sequencing was PBMCs. Every receptor here comes from a female donor in good health and CMV-seronegative. Each CDR3 is given without its conserved first and last residue.

cdr3_aa,j_call,v_call
ASSPSGSSYNEQF,TRBJ2-1,TRBV5-1
ASSVGPRAEAF,TRBJ1-1,TRBV9
ASSLSFEEDYEQY,TRBJ2-7,TRBV27
ASSSQGFRNTEAF,TRBJ1-1,TRBV5-4
ASSDSPDYNEQF,TRBJ2-1,TRBV6-4
ASSSRGSSYNEQF,TRBJ2-1,TRBV11-2
ASSSQGFSYEQY,TRBJ2-7,TRBV5-8
ASSLKRAGAYNSPLH,TRBJ1-6,TRBV7-2
ASSPSGRVGDTQY,TRBJ2-3,TRBV7-9
ASSRTVLIEQY,TRBJ2-7,TRBV19
ASSQTRFTNTGELF,TRBJ2-2,TRBV5-1
ASSLATGTNEKLF,TRBJ1-4,TRBV27
SVERGVGTDTQY,TRBJ2-3,TRBV29-1
ASSPKLGQLSGELF,TRBJ2-2,TRBV7-8
AISRSMFDTGELF,TRBJ2-2,TRBV10-3
ASSEDTQQY,TRBJ2-7,TRBV2
ASSYEGISGNTIY,TRBJ1-3,TRBV6-6
SSSSGGYEQY,TRBJ2-7,TRBV7-9
ASSLDPSSYEQY,TRBJ2-7,TRBV7-2
ASTARVRDSNQPQH,TRBJ1-5,TRBV2
SVEDAGSPYEQY,TRBJ2-7,TRBV29-1
ASSRGQSSYNEQF,TRBJ2-1,TRBV7-7
SVTGQGATYEQY,TRBJ2-7,TRBV29-1
ASSSFLGTSSSYEQY,TRBJ2-7,TRBV7-8
ASSRSGTGERGYT,TRBJ1-2,TRBV5-1
ASSRDDSYSYNEQF,TRBJ2-1,TRBV5-1
ASSLTPTNEKLF,TRBJ1-4,TRBV5-1
ASSQDLGLTEAF,TRBJ1-1,TRBV4-1
ASRPLQGAKAF,TRBJ1-1,TRBV27
ASSLSRDTEAF,TRBJ1-1,TRBV7-3
ASSVGPGTGQAANEKLF,TRBJ1-4,TRBV9
ASSVGLGEPQH,TRBJ1-5,TRBV9
AWTGASQDTQY,TRBJ2-3,TRBV30
ASSLGTVKLSNTEAF,TRBJ1-1,TRBV5-1
ASSLPGLAGPYEQY,TRBJ2-7,TRBV7-2
ASSPTGDLLPLH,TRBJ1-6,TRBV6-6
ASSLYLRGRGTDTQY,TRBJ2-3,TRBV7-2
ASSLAGEYEQY,TRBJ2-7,TRBV28
ASSLTGERAYNEQF,TRBJ2-1,TRBV27
ASSIRTGGTYEQY,TRBJ2-7,TRBV27
ATSRDRITEGYT,TRBJ1-2,TRBV15
ASRQAGERLF,TRBJ2-2,TRBV11-1